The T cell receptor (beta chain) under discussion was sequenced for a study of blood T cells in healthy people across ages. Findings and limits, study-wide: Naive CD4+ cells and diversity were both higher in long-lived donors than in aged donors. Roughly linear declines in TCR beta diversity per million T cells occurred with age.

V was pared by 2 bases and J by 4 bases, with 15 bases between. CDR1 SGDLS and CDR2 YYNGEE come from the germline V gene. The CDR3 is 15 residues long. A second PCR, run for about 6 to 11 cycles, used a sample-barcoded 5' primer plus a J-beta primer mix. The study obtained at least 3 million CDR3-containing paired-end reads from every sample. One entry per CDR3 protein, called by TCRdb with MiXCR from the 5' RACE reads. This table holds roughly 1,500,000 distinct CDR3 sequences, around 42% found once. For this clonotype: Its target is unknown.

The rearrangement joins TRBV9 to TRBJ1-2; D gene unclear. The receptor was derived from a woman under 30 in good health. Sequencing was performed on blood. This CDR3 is CASSVAGVGAYGYTF. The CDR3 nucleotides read TGTGCCAGCAGCGTGGCCGGGGTCGGCGCCTATGGCTACACCTTC.